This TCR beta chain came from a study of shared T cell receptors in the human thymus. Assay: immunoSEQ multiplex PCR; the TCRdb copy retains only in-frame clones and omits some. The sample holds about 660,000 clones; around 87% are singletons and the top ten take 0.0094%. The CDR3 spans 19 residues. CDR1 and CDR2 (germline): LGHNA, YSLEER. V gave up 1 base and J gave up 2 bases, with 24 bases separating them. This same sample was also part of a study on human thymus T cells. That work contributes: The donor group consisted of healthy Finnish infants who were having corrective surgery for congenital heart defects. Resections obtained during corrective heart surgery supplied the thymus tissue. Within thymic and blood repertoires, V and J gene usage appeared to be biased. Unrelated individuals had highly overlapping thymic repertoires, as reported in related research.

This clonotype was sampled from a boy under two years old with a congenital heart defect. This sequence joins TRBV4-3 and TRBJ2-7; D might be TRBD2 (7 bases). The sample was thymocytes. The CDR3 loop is CASSQVGGGPGRAPYEQYF. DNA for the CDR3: TGCGCCAGCAGCCAAGTAGGGGGGGGACCGGGCAGGGCCCCCTACGAGCAGTACTTC.